Below are 2 T cell receptor beta chains sequenced from a single sample in a study of cytomegalovirus exposure and HLA in healthy donors. The study ran its PCR with 60 Vbeta and 13 Jbeta primers. Measured with immunoSEQ multiplex PCR; TCRdb has only the in-frame clones, and not every one. The sample shows 100,000 or so clones, around 80% of them seen only once. The specimen was PBMCs. These receptors were obtained from a man between 40 and 49 years old in good health and CMV-seropositive.

In nucleotides, the CDR3 is TGTGCCAGCAGCCTCCACAGGGCTAACTCCTTCTCTGGAAACACCATATATTTT. Protein: CASSLHRANSFSGNTIYF. V usage is TRBV7-9 and J usage is TRBJ1-3; a weak D match, TRBD1 (6 bases). This CDR3 comprises 18 residues. V gave up 5 bases and J gave up 0 bases, with 20 bases separating them. Germline V CDR1 and CDR2: SEHNR, FQNEAQ (reference sequence).

The chain employs TRBV7-3 and TRBJ2-2; 7 nucleotides agree with TRBD2. V was clipped by 1 base and J by 7 bases; unmatched bases: 9. Germline lookup yields CDR1 SGHTA and CDR2 FQGTGA. This CDR3 is built from 16 residues. This CDR3 is CASSLRVGRADGELFF. The CDR3 nucleotides read TGTGCCAGCAGCTTAAGGGTAGGGAGGGCCGACGGGGAGCTGTTTTTT.